The rows below give T cell receptor beta chains drawn from one sample of a study of shared clonotypes between healthy human individuals. TCRdb's copy holds only in-frame clones and misses some; the assay was immunoSEQ multiplex PCR. The profile covers approximately 250,000 clones, with approximately 65% appearing a single time and over 8.5% taken by the ten largest. The specimen sequenced was memory CD4+ T cells sorted from blood. The receptors shown here come from a man aged 30-40 years in good health. Each CDR3 is given with its conserved first and last residue. A D gene is named only where the DNA matches it firmly. Clone size is shown for a subset of rows, as once, few, many or a class of expanded clone.

D gene: NA; V gene: TRBV27; J gene: TRBJ2-5; clone size: few; CDR3 protein: CASSPSGWETQYF; CDR3 DNA: TGTGCCAGCAGTCCCTCGGGGTGGGAGACCCAGTACTTC
D gene: TRBD2; V gene: TRBV2; J gene: TRBJ2-4; clone size: NA; CDR3 protein: CASSEYSGSPNIQYF; CDR3 DNA: TGTGCCAGCAGTGAATATAGCGGGAGCCCGAACATTCAGTACTTC
D gene: TRBD2; V gene: TRBV6-1; J gene: TRBJ2-7; clone size: NA; CDR3 protein: CASRPSGTYEQYF; CDR3 DNA: TGTGCCAGCAGACCCAGCGGGACGTACGAGCAGTACTTC
D gene: TRBD2; V gene: TRBV5-1; J gene: TRBJ2-7; clone size: few; CDR3 protein: CASSSGGGRSYEQYF; CDR3 DNA: TGCGCCAGCAGCAGCGGCGGGGGGCGTTCCTACGAGCAGTACTTC
D gene: NA; V gene: TRBV25-1; J gene: TRBJ1-1; clone size: NA; CDR3 protein: CASSEGQGITEAFF; CDR3 DNA: TGTGCCAGCAGTGAGGGCCAGGGGATAACTGAAGCTTTCTTT
D gene: NA; V gene: TRBV28; J gene: TRBJ2-1; clone size: few; CDR3 protein: CASSLRQVIRGQFF; CDR3 DNA: TGTGCCAGCAGTTTGCGTCAGGTAATTCGTGGACAGTTCTTC
D gene: NA; V gene: TRBV19; J gene: TRBJ1-4; clone size: NA; CDR3 protein: CASSSVLGGNGEKLFF; CDR3 DNA: TGTGCCAGTAGTTCCGTTTTGGGGGGGAATGGTGAAAAACTGTTTTTT
D gene: NA; V gene: TRBV2; J gene: TRBJ2-7; clone size: NA; CDR3 protein: CASSQDSTYEQYF; CDR3 DNA: TGTGCCAGCAGCCAGGATTCAACCTACGAGCAGTACTTC
D gene: NA; V gene: TRBV7-2; J gene: TRBJ2-7; clone size: few; CDR3 protein: CASSFLSLEQYF; CDR3 DNA: TGTGCCAGCAGCTTCCTTTCGCTCGAGCAGTACTTC
D gene: TRBD2; V gene: TRBV2; J gene: TRBJ2-1; clone size: NA; CDR3 protein: CASNREAVYNEQFF; CDR3 DNA: TGTGCCAGCAACCGGGAGGCCGTCTACAATGAGCAGTTCTTC
D gene: TRBD2; V gene: TRBV10-1; J gene: TRBJ2-3; clone size: NA; CDR3 protein: CASSTSAGNTDTQYF; CDR3 DNA: TGCGCCAGCAGTACTTCAGCGGGAAACACAGATACGCAGTATTTT
D gene: NA; V gene: TRBV9; J gene: TRBJ2-3; clone size: NA; CDR3 protein: CASSLGPAAGTDTQYF; CDR3 DNA: TGTGCCAGCAGCTTAGGACCAGCGGCTGGCACAGATACGCAGTATTTT
D gene: TRBD1; V gene: TRBV6-5; J gene: TRBJ1-1; clone size: NA; CDR3 protein: CASTRTGGNTEAFF; CDR3 DNA: TGTGCCAGCACTAGGACAGGGGGGAACACTGAAGCTTTCTTT
D gene: TRBD2; V gene: TRBV10-3; J gene: TRBJ2-3; clone size: NA; CDR3 protein: CATGTSASTDTQYF; CDR3 DNA: TGTGCCACCGGGACTAGCGCTAGCACAGATACGCAGTATTTT
D gene: TRBD1; V gene: TRBV4-1; J gene: TRBJ1-1; clone size: NA; CDR3 protein: CASSQVVQGNRNTEAFF; CDR3 DNA: TGCGCCAGCAGCCAAGTAGTACAGGGGAATAGAAACACTGAAGCTTTCTTT
D gene: NA; V gene: TRBV27; J gene: TRBJ2-7; clone size: NA; CDR3 protein: CASSTGSLFEQYF; CDR3 DNA: TGTGCCAGCAGTACGGGGAGCCTGTTCGAGCAGTACTTC